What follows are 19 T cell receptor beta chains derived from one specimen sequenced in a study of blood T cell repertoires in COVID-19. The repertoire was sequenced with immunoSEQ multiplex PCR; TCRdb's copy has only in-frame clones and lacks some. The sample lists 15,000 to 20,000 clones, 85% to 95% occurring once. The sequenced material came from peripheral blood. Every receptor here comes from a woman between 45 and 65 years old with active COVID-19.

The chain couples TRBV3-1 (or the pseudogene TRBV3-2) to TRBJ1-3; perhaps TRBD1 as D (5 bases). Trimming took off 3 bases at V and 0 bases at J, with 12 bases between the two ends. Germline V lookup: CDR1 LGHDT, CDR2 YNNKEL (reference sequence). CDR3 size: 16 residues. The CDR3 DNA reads TGTGCCAGCAGCCACCTGCGGGGCGTCTCTGGAAACACCATATATTTT. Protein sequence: CASSHLRGVSGNTIYF.

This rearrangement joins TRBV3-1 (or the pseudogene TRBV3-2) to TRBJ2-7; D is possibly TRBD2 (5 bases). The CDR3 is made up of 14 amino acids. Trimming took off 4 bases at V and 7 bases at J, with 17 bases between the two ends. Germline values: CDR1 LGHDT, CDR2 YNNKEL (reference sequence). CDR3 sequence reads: CASSLQLTEGEQYF. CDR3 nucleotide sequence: TGTGCCAGCAGCCTGCAGCTAACTGAGGGTGAGCAGTACTTC.

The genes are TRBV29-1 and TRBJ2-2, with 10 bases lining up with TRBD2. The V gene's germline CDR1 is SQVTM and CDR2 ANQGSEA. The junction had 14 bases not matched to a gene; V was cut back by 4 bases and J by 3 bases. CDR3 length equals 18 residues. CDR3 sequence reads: CSVVLAGPQGFYTGELFF. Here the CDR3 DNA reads TGCAGCGTTGTACTAGCGGGGCCACAAGGCTTTTACACCGGGGAGCTGTTTTTT.

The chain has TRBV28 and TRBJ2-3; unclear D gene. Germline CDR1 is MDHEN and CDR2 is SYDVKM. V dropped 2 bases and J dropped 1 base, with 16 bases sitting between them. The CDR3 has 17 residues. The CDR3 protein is CASSLPLKASGTDTQYF. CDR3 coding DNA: TGTGCCAGCAGTTTACCCCTTAAAGCGAGTGGCACAGATACGCAGTATTTT.

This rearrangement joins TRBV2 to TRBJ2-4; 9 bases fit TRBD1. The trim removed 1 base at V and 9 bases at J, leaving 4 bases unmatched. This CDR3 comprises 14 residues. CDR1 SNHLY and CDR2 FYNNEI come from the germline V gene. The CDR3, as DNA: TGTGCCAGCAGTGAAGACAGGGGGCGTATCATTCAGTACTTC. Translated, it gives CASSEDRGRIIQYF.

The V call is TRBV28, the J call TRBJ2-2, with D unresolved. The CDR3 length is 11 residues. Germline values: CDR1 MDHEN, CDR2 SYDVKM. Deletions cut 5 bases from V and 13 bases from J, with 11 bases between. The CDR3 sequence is CASSDNGVLFF. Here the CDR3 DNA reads TGTGCCAGCAGTGACAACGGCGTGCTGTTTTTT. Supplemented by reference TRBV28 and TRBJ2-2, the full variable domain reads DVKVTQSSRYLVKRTGEKVFLECVQDMDHENMFWYRQDPGLGLRLIYFSYDVKMKEKGDIPEGYSVSREKKERFSLILESASTNQTSMYLCASSDNGVLFFGEGSRLTVL.

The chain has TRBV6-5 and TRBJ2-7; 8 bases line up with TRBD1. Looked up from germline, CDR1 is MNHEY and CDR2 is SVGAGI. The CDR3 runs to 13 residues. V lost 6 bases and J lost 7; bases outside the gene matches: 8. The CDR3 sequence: CASSHGQGWEQYF. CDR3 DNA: TGTGCCAGCAGCCACGGACAGGGATGGGAGCAGTACTTC.

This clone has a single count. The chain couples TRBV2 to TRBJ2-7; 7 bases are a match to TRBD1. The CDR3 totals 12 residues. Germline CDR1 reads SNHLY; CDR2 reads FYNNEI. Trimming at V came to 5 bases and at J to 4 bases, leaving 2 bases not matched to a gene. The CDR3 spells CASSQQGYEQYF. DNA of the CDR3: TGTGCCAGCAGTCAACAGGGGTACGAGCAGTACTTC.

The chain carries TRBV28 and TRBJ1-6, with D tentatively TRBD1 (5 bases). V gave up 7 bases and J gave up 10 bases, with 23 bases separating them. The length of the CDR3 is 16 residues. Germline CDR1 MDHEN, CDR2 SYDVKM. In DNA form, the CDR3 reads TGTGCCAGCACCACCTGGGGGGGGACGATGAGATCACCCCTCCACTTT. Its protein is CASTTWGGTMRSPLHF.

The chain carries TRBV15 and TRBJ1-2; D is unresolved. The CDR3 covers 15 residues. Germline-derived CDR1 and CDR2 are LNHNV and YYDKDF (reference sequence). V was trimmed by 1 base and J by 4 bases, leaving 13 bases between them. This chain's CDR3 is CATSRASEVFYGYTF. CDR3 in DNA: TGTGCCACCAGCAGAGCGAGCGAGGTGTTCTATGGCTACACCTTC.

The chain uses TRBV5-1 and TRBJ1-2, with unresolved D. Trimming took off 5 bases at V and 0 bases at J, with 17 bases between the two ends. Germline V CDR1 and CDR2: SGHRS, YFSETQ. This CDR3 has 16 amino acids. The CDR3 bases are TGCGCCAGCAGTCCCGGACTGTCCTTAGCTAACTATGGCTACACCTTC. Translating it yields CASSPGLSLANYGYTF. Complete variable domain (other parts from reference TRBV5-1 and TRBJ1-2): KAGVTQTPRYLIKTRGQQVTLSCSPISGHRSVSWYQQTPGQGLQFLFEYFSETQRNKGNFPGRFSGRQFSNSRSEMNVSTLELGDSALYLCASSPGLSLANYGYTFGSGTRLTVV.

The CDR3 DNA follows: TGTGCTAGTGGTTTGCGGGGACTAGGTGACGGGGATGAGCAGTTCTTC. Protein: CASGLRGLGDGDEQFF. The J gene is TRBJ2-1, the V gene TRBV12-5; 8 bases fit TRBD2. With 2 bases clipped from V and 8 bases from J, the junction kept 11 bases outside the gene matches. Germline V CDR1 and CDR2: LGHNT, FRNRAP. The CDR3 length is 16 residues.

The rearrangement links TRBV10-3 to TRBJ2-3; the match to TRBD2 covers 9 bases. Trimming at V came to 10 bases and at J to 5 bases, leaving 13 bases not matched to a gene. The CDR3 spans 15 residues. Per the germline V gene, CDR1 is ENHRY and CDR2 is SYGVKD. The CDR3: CATGSVAGAGDTQYF. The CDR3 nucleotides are TGTGCCACAGGGAGTGTAGCGGGAGCGGGAGATACGCAGTATTTT.

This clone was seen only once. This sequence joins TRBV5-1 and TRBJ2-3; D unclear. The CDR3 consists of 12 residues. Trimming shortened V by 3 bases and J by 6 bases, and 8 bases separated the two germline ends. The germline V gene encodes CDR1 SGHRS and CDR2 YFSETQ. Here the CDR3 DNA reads TGCGCCAGCAGCTCGAATCGGGATACGCAGTATTTT. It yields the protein CASSSNRDTQYF. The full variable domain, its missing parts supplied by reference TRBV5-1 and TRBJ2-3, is KAGVTQTPRYLIKTRGQQVTLSCSPISGHRSVSWYQQTPGQGLQFLFEYFSETQRNKGNFPGRFSGRQFSNSRSEMNVSTLELGDSALYLCASSSNRDTQYFGPGTRLTVL.

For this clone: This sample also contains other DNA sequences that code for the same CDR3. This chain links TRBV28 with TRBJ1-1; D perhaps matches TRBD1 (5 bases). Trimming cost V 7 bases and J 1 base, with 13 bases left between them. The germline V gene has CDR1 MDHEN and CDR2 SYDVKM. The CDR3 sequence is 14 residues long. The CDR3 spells CASKRGLQNTEAFF. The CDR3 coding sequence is TGTGCCAGCAAAAGGGGATTACAGAACACTGAAGCTTTCTTT.

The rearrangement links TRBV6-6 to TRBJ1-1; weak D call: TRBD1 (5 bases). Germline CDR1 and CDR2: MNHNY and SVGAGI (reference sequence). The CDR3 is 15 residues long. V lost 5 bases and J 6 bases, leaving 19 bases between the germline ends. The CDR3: CASSTSLLGVAEAFF. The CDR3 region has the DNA TGTGCCAGCAGTACGTCCCTTCTAGGGGTGGCTGAAGCTTTCTTT.

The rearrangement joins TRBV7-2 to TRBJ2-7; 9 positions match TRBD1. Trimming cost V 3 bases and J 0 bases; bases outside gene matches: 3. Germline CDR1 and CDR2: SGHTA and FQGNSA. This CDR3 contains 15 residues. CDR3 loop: CASSFRDRASYEQYF. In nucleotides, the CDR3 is TGTGCCAGCAGCTTCCGGGACAGGGCCTCCTACGAGCAGTACTTC. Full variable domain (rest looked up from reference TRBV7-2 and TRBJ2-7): GAGVSQSPSNKVTEKGKDVELRCDPISGHTALYWYRQSLGQGLEFLIYFQGNSAPDKSGLPSDRFSAERTGGSVSTLTIQRTQQEDSAVYLCASSFRDRASYEQYFGPGTRLTVT.

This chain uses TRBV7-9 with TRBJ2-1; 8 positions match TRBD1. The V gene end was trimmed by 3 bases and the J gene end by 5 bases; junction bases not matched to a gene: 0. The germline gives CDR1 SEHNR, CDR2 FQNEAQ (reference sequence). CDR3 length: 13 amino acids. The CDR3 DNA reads TGTGCCAGCAGCTTGACAGGGGACAATGAGCAGTTCTTC. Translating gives CASSLTGDNEQFF.

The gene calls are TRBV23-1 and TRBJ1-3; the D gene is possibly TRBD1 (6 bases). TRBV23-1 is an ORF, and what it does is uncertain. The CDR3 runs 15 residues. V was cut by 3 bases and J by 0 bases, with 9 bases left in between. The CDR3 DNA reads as TGCGCCAGCAGTCACCGGACAGTCTCTGGAAACACCATATATTTT. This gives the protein CASSHRTVSGNTIYF.